Included here is one T cell receptor (beta chain) sequence, with context. TCRdb's copy holds only in-frame clones and misses some; the assay was immunoSEQ multiplex PCR. This sample has more than 300,000 clones, with roughly nine tenths found just once. The V end was cut by 4 bases, the J end by 8 bases, with 17 bases between. The CDR3 is 14 residues long. Looked up from germline, CDR1 is SEHNR and CDR2 is FQNEAQ (reference sequence). These data originate in a study of blood T cell repertoires in COVID-19. The sequenced sample consisted of PBMCs or T cells enriched from blood (not recorded which). The clonotype comes from a woman aged 40 to 50 who had been exposed to COVID-19. The chain carries TRBV7-9 and TRBJ1-2, with TRBD1 as a possible D gene (6 bases). Written as DNA, the CDR3 is TGTGCCAGCAGCTACACCGGGGCAACAGGGGGCTACACCTTC. Encoded protein: CASSYTGATGGYTF.